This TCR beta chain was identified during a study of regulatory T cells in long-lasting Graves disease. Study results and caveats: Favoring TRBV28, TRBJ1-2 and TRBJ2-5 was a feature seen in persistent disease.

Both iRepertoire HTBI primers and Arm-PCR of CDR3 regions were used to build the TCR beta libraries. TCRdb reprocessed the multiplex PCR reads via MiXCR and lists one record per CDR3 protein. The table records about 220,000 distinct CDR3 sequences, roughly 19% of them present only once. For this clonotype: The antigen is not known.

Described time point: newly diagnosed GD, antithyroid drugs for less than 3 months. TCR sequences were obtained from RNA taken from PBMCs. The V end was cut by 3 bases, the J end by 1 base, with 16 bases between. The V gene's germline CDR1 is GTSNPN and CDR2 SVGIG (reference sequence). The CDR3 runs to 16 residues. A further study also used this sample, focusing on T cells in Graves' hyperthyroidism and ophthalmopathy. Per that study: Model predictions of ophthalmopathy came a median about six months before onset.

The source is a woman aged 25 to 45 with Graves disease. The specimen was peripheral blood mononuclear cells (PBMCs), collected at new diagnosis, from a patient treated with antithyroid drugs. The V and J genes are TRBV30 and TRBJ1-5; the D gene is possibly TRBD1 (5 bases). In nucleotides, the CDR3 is TGTGCCTGGAGCCGAGGGAGGGGCGGGAGCAATCAGCCCCAGCATTTT. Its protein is CAWSRGRGGSNQPQHF.